This passage covers 8 T cell receptor beta chains from one sample sequenced in a study of cytomegalovirus exposure and HLA in healthy donors (dated by TCRdb to 2016 to 2017). The library relied on the immunoSEQ multiplex PCR assay. A mixture of 60 forward primers for TCR Vbeta segments and 13 reverse primers for TCR Jbeta segments was used in the multiplex PCR. The table comes from immuneACCESS by way of TCRdb, which keeps in-frame sequences with V and J called. Part of the clones is missing from these tables; in studies checked, under half for an unresolved V gene and the rest for unknown reasons. This sample comprises over 150,000 clones, approximately 80% of them detected only once. About 2.4% of the sample belongs to the ten largest clones. Sequencing was done on a sample of PBMCs. The receptors were gathered from a woman between 40 and 55 years old in good health and CMV-seropositive.

The chain recombines TRBV6-5 with TRBJ2-7; 7 nucleotides match TRBD2. The CDR3 has 14 residues. The germline V gene encodes CDR1 MNHEY and CDR2 SVGAGI. J was trimmed by 3 bases and V by 2 bases; bases with no gene match: 4. The CDR3 loop is CASSYERGDYEQYF. The CDR3 DNA reads TGTGCCAGCAGTTACGAGCGGGGAGACTACGAGCAGTACTTC.

The chain links TRBV6-5 to TRBJ2-2; perhaps TRBD1 as D (6 bases). Germline V gene sequence: CDR1 MNHEY, CDR2 SVGAGI. V dropped 5 bases and J dropped 0 bases, with 7 bases sitting between them. The CDR3 contains 14 residues. The CDR3: CASSRQANTGELFF. The CDR3 DNA follows: TGTGCCAGCAGTCGACAGGCGAACACCGGGGAGCTGTTTTTT.

In its sample, this clone was seen once. This chain joins TRBV7-8 and TRBJ2-3; 9 bases are a match to TRBD1. With V trimmed by 5 bases and J by 4 bases, 4 bases remained unmatched. The CDR3 consists of 14 residues. The germline CDR1 and CDR2 sequences are SGHVS and FQNEAQ. CDR3 sequence reads: CASSRDRVSDTQYF. The DNA of the CDR3 is TGTGCCAGCAGCCGGGACAGGGTTTCAGATACGCAGTATTTT.

CDR3 in DNA: TGTGCCAGCAGTGAATTCGTGAGGCAGCTACTCTACAATGAGCAGTTCTTC. Encoded protein: CASSEFVRQLLYNEQFF. The chain couples TRBV6-1 to TRBJ2-1; no firm D call. The CDR3 totals 17 residues. Per germline, CDR1 MNHNS and CDR2 SASEGT. Trimming removed 2 bases from V and 3 bases from J, with 17 bases in between.

The table lists this clone with a few counts. The chain uses TRBV6-1 and TRBJ1-4, with a weak D call TRBD1 (6 bases). V lost 3 bases and J 10 bases, leaving 15 bases between the germline ends. Germline lookup yields CDR1 MNHNS and CDR2 SASEGT. The CDR3 has 14 residues. The CDR3 DNA reads TGTGCCAGCAGTGATGTACAGGGTATCGGAAAACTGTTTTTT. Translation gives CASSDVQGIGKLFF.

This sequence joins TRBV7-2 and TRBJ2-5; D call uncertain. The CDR3 spans 13 residues. V dropped 8 bases and J dropped 5 bases, with 15 bases sitting between them. Germline V gene lookup returns CDR1 SGHTA and CDR2 FQGNSA. CDR3 bases: TGTGCCAGCCTGTCCAACCGCCGGGAGACCCAGTACTTC. This gives the protein CASLSNRRETQYF.

This chain links TRBV5-6 with TRBJ1-1, with D uncertain. The CDR3 loop spans 14 amino acids. V was cut by 4 bases and J by 5 bases, with 15 bases left in between. The germline V gene encodes CDR1 SGHDT and CDR2 YYEEEE. Here the CDR3 reads CASSPLGGGTEAFF. The CDR3, as DNA: TGTGCCAGCAGCCCTCTAGGTGGTGGGACTGAAGCTTTCTTT.

V is TRBV5-1 and J is TRBJ2-2; 7 nucleotides align to TRBD1. In germline, CDR1 is SGHRS, CDR2 YFSETQ. The CDR3 spans 15 residues. V dropped 0 bases and J dropped 2; count of bases not matched to a gene: 1. CDR3: CASSLEGANTGELFF. The CDR3 bases are TGCGCCAGCAGCTTGGAGGGGGCTAACACCGGGGAGCTGTTTTTT.